Listed here is a single T cell receptor beta chain. Antigen unknown. The authors made the TRB cDNA libraries by 5' RACE using UMI labels. For each CDR3 protein, TCRdb gives one entry from its re-call of the 5' RACE reads, without DNA. This repertoire includes some 8,000 distinct CDR3 sequences. The CDR3 spans 14 residues. Per germline, CDR1 SGHRS and CDR2 YFSETQ. The sample belongs to a study of CXCR3-negative and CXCR3-positive naive CD8 T cells. Study overall: Per library, roughly 1.6 +/- 0.3 million reads; 120 million to 150 million TRB reads overall.

CD45RO-CCR7+CD27+CD95- expression identified naive CD8+ T cells. General study points: Compared with CXCR3-negative naive cells, CXCR3-positive naive cells showed more hydrophobic TRB CDR3s. Naive cells that were CXCR3-negative or CXCR3-positive used TRBV-TRBJ genes alike, while memory cells diverged.

The chain combines TRBV5-1 with TRBJ2-7; TCRdb's D gene call, TRBD1, goes unchecked for lack of DNA. Material: naive CXCR3- CD8+ T cells from blood. Noted subset: CD45RO-CCR7+CD27+CD95- naive CD8+ T cells lacking CXCR3 (TNR3-). The receptor comes from a human donor in good health. Some clones in this sample may be carry-over from other donors' samples. The CDR3 sequence is CASSLAKDSYEQYF. The whole variable domain, remainder taken from reference TRBV5-1 and TRBJ2-7, is KAGVTQTPRYLIKTRGQQVTLSCSPISGHRSVSWYQQTPGQGLQFLFEYFSETQRNKGNFPGRFSGRQFSNSRSEMNVSTLELGDSALYLCASSLAKDSYEQYFGPGTRLTVT.